Shown below are 32 T cell receptor beta chains from a single sample sequenced in a study of CXCR3-negative and CXCR3-positive naive CD8 T cells. Study-wide results and caveats: Naive CXCR3-positive cells had TRB CDR3s more hydrophobic than those of CXCR3-negative naive cells.

Their cognate antigens are unknown. The authors made the TRB cDNA libraries by 5' RACE using UMI labels. TCRdb reworked the 5' RACE reads into one entry per CDR3 protein, no DNA. The listing records some 120,000 distinct CDR3 sequences. The specimen sequenced was naive CXCR3+ CD8+ T cells from blood. Subset reported: CD45RO-CCR7+CD27+CD95- naive CD8+ T cells expressing CXCR3 (TNR3+). These receptors all stem from a human donor in good health. Some clones in this sample may be carry-over from other donors' samples.

This sequence joins TRBV7-9 and TRBJ1-2. This CDR3 region has 13 residues. CDR1 is SEHNR, CDR2 FQNEAQ, per germline (reference sequence). This CDR3 is CASSLSTNYGYTF.

The chain is built from TRBV4-1 and TRBJ2-5. CDR3 size: 14 residues. Germline lookup yields CDR1 MGHRA and CDR2 YSYEKL. The CDR3 protein is CASSQESRQETQYF.

The chain links TRBV7-9 to TRBJ2-3; the D gene TCRdb calls, TRBD1, cannot be checked with no DNA. Germline CDR1 and CDR2: SEHNR and FQNEAQ (reference sequence). The CDR3 contains 18 residues. The chain's CDR3 is CASSRVYLSGQRTDTQYF.

V and J are TRBV12-3 or TRBV12-4 and TRBJ2-7; TCRdb picks TRBD1, but there is no DNA to check that call. The CDR3 has 12 amino acids. This chain's CDR3 is CASSLWGGEQYF.

CDR3 sequence: CASSPLLQSRVTQYF. The rearrangement joins TRBV27 to TRBJ2-5; TCRdb selects TRBD1, and the lack of DNA leaves this call unchecked. CDR1 MNHEY and CDR2 SMNVEV come from the germline V gene (reference sequence). CDR3 length: 15 residues.

The chain is built from TRBV7-9 and TRBJ2-7; checking the TCRdb D call of TRBD1 is not possible without DNA. The CDR3 has 13 residues. Germline assignment: CDR1 SEHNR and CDR2 FQNEAQ (reference sequence). The CDR3 sequence is CASSSGTVGEQYF.

This rearrangement joins TRBV28 to TRBJ2-7. Germline CDR1 and CDR2: MDHEN and SYDVKM. The CDR3 covers 16 residues. CDR3 in amino acids: CASSFFSARTAYEQYF.

This CDR3 is CASSYLGGKYQETQYF. The V and J genes are TRBV6-5 and TRBJ2-5; TCRdb's assignment of TRBD1 cannot be checked, as there is no DNA. This CDR3 comprises 16 residues. Germline-derived CDR1 and CDR2 are MNHEY and SVGAGI.

The J gene is TRBJ1-1, the V gene TRBV28; the D call from TCRdb, TRBD1, cannot be confirmed without DNA. The length of the CDR3 is 14 residues. From germline, CDR1 is MDHEN and CDR2 SYDVKM. The CDR3 region is CASSFVGGGNEAFF.

The rearrangement links TRBV5-1 to TRBJ2-7; TCRdb outputs TRBD2, but without DNA this stays unchecked. The CDR3 spans 15 residues. CDR1 and CDR2 (germline): SGHRS, YFSETQ. CDR3 in amino acids: CASSLEASGTYEQYF.

The J gene is TRBJ2-1, the V gene TRBV10-1. CDR1 and CDR2 from the germline V gene are WNHNN and SYGVQD (reference sequence). The CDR3 totals 13 residues. CDR3 sequence: CASIETRHNEQFF.

This sequence joins TRBV12-3 or TRBV12-4 and TRBJ2-3; checking the TCRdb D call of TRBD2 is not possible without DNA. This CDR3 is 13 amino acids long. CDR3 amino acids: CASSSGGADTQYF.

The V and J genes are TRBV20-1 and TRBJ1-1; the TCRdb call, TRBD1, lacks DNA for checking. Germline CDR1 reads DFQATT; CDR2 reads SNEGSKA (reference sequence). The CDR3 spans 15 residues. The CDR3 spells CSATPTGRRNTEAFF.

The CDR3 is CASSFGQTQETQYF. The V call is TRBV7-9, the J call TRBJ2-5. Germline assignment: CDR1 SEHNR and CDR2 FQNEAQ (reference sequence). The CDR3 consists of 14 residues. The variable domain in full, completed from reference TRBV7-9 and TRBJ2-5, reads DTGVSQNPRHKITKRGQNVTFRCDPISEHNRLYWYRQTLGQGPEFLTYFQNEAQLEKSRLLSDRFSAERPKGSFSTLEIQRTEQGDSAMYLCASSFGQTQETQYFGPGTRLLVL.

V is TRBV18 and J is TRBJ2-1. This CDR3 comprises 11 residues. Looked up from germline, CDR1 is KGHSH and CDR2 is LQKENI. The CDR3 is CASSQEDEQFF.

The chain is built from TRBV10-3 and TRBJ1-1. The CDR3 has 13 residues. From germline, CDR1 is ENHRY and CDR2 SYGVKD. The CDR3 loop reads CASQNEANTEAFF.

The chain is built from TRBV6-2 or TRBV6-3 and TRBJ1-5. The CDR3 is 15 amino acids. The V gene's germline CDR1 is MNHEY and CDR2 SVGEGT. The CDR3 loop is CASSYDGYSNQPQHF.

This chain uses TRBV5-1 with TRBJ1-2. This CDR3 contains 16 residues. CDR1 is SGHRS and CDR2 is YFSETQ in the germline V gene. Here the CDR3 reads CASSLGARMDYYGYTF.

V is TRBV5-1 and J is TRBJ2-1. This CDR3 has 15 amino acids. Germline V CDR1 and CDR2: SGHRS, YFSETQ. CDR3 protein: CASSFGVSSYNEQFF.

The J gene is TRBJ2-5, the V gene TRBV29-1; there is no DNA to check the TCRdb D call of TRBD1. The CDR3 has 15 amino acids. Germline loops: CDR1 SQVTM, CDR2 ANQGSEA. The CDR3 is CSVEDSRGMAETQYF. Drawing the rest from reference TRBV29-1 and TRBJ2-5, the complete variable domain is SAVISQKPSRDICQRGTSLTIQCQVDSQVTMMFWYRQQPGQSLTLIATANQGSEATYESGFVIDKFPISRPNLTFSTLTVSNMSPEDSSIYLCSVEDSRGMAETQYFGPGTRLLVL.

The chain carries TRBV7-9 and TRBJ2-1; lacking DNA, the TRBD2 call made by TCRdb goes unchecked. CDR1 and CDR2 from the germline V gene are SEHNR and FQNEAQ (reference sequence). The length of the CDR3 is 16 residues. This CDR3 reads CASSSRPGLTNNEQFF.

CDR3 residues: CASSFLAGGVYTQYF. V and J are TRBV11-3 and TRBJ2-3; TCRdb designates TRBD2, a call that cannot be tested without DNA. Germline lookup yields CDR1 SGHNT and CDR2 YENEEA. The CDR3 is 15 residues long.

This sequence joins TRBV28 and TRBJ1-2; the D call of TRBD1 rests on TCRdb alone, since no DNA is present to check it. From germline, CDR1 is MDHEN and CDR2 SYDVKM. The length of the CDR3 is 15 residues. The CDR3 protein is CASSLGPGSIYGYTF.

The V call is TRBV30, the J call TRBJ2-7; TCRdb picks TRBD1, but there is no DNA to check that call. CDR1 is GTSNPN, CDR2 SVGIG, per germline (reference sequence). The CDR3 runs to 13 residues. The CDR3 loop reads CAWRRTGDYEQYF.

The V call is TRBV11-2, the J call TRBJ2-7. In germline, CDR1 is SGHAT, CDR2 FQNNGV. This CDR3 spans 12 amino acids. This chain's CDR3 is CASSSRFHEQYF.

This CDR3 is CASTAPGRSDQPQHF. The chain links TRBV12-3 or TRBV12-4 to TRBJ1-5; lacking DNA, the TRBD1 call made by TCRdb goes unchecked. This CDR3 is built from 15 residues.

V gene TRBV6-6 combines with J gene TRBJ2-7; TCRdb's assignment of TRBD1 cannot be checked, as there is no DNA. The CDR3 extends over 12 amino acids. Germline values: CDR1 MNHNY, CDR2 SVGAGI (reference sequence). The CDR3 loop is CASRPGGYEQYF.

V is TRBV12-3 or TRBV12-4 and J is TRBJ2-1; TCRdb's assignment of TRBD2 cannot be checked, as there is no DNA. The CDR3 loop spans 12 amino acids. The chain's CDR3 is CASGLAGGKQFF.

The rearrangement uses TRBV7-6 and TRBJ1-1. The germline V gene has CDR1 SGHVS and CDR2 FNYEAQ. The CDR3 covers 13 residues. CDR3 in amino acids: CASSLGLATEAFF.

The chain combines TRBV29-1 with TRBJ2-1; the D call from TCRdb, TRBD2, cannot be confirmed without DNA. From germline, CDR1 is SQVTM and CDR2 ANQGSEA. This CDR3 contains 15 residues. The CDR3 loop reads CSERLAGASYNEQFF.

This chain uses TRBV6-2 or TRBV6-3 with TRBJ1-1. Germline assignment: CDR1 MNHEY and CDR2 SVGEGT. This CDR3 has 14 residues. The chain's CDR3 is CASNLMGWRTEAFF.

This chain joins TRBV29-1 and TRBJ2-7. The V gene's germline CDR1 is SQVTM and CDR2 ANQGSEA. CDR3 size: 13 residues. The CDR3 sequence is CSVVPTGKIEQYF.